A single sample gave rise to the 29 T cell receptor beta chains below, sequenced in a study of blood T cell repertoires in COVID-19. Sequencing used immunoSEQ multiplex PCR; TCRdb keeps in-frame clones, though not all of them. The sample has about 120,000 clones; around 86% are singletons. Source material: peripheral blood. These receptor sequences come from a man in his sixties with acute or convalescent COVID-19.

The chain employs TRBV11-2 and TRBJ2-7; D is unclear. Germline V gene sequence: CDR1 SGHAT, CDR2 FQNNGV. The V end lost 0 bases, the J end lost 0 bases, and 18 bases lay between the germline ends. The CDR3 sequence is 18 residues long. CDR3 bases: TGTGCCAGCAGCTTAGATCCGCGAGTACGCGGTTACTCCTACGAGCAGTACTTC. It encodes CASSLDPRVRGYSYEQYF. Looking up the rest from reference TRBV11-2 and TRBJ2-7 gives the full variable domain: EAGVAQSPRYKIIEKRQSVAFWCNPISGHATLYWYQQILGQGPKLLIQFQNNGVVDDSQLPKDRFSAERLKGVDSTLKIQPAKLEDSAVYLCASSLDPRVRGYSYEQYFGPGTRLTVT.

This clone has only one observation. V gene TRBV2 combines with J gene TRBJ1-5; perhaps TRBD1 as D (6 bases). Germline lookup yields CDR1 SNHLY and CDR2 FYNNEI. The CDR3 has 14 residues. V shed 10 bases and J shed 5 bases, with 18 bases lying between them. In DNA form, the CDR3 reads TGTGCCACTCACCCACAGGGTTCGCATCAGCCCCAGCATTTT. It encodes CATHPQGSHQPQHF.

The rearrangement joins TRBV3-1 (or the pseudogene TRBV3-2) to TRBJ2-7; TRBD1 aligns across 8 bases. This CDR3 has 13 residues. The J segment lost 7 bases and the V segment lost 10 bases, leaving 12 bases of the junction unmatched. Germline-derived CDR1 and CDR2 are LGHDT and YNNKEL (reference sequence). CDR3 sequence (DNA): TGTGCCACCGTGGACAGGGACTTGGGGGAGCAGTACTTC. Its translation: CATVDRDLGEQYF.

The CDR3 spells CASIPGGRKEQYF. DNA for the CDR3: TGTGCCAGCATCCCGGGGGGCCGTAAAGAGCAGTACTTC. The chain is built from TRBV28 and TRBJ2-7, with D tentatively TRBD2 (7 bases). The CDR3 length is 13 residues. Germline CDR1 reads MDHEN; CDR2 reads SYDVKM. V lost 7 bases and J lost 7, with 17 bases in between. Based on the CDR3 plus reference TRBV28 and TRBJ2-7, the full variable domain is DVKVTQSSRYLVKRTGEKVFLECVQDMDHENMFWYRQDPGLGLRLIYFSYDVKMKEKGDIPEGYSVSREKKERFSLILESASTNQTSMYLCASIPGGRKEQYFGPGTRLTVT.

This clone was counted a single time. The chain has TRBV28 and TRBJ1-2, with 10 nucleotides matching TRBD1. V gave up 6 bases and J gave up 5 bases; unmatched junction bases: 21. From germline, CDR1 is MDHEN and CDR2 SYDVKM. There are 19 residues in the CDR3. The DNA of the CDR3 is TGTGCCAGCAGCCCTCCCCCTCGACAGGGGGCGTTTGGTATTTATGGCTACACCTTC. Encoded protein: CASSPPPRQGAFGIYGYTF.

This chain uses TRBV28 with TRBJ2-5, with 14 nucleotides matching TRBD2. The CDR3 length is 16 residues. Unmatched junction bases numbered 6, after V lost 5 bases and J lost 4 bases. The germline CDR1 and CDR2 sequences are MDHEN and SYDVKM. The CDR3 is CASSPGLAGAGETQYF. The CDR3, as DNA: TGTGCCAGCAGTCCGGGACTAGCGGGAGCGGGAGAGACCCAGTACTTC.

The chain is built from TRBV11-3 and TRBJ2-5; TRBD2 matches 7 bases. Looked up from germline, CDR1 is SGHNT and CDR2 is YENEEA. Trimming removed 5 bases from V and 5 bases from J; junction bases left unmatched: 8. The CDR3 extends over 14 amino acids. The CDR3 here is CASSRGDEMETQYF. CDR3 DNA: TGTGCCAGCAGCCGGGGGGATGAGATGGAGACCCAGTACTTC.

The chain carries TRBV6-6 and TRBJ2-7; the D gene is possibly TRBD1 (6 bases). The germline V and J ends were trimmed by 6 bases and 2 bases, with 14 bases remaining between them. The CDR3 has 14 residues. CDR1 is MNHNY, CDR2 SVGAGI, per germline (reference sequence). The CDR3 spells CASRGHGLTYEQYF. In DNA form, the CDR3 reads TGTGCCAGCAGGGGACACGGTCTAACCTACGAGCAGTACTTC.

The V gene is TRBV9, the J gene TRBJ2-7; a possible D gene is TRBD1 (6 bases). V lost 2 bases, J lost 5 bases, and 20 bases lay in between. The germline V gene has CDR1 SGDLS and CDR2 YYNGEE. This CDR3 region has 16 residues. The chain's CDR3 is CASSVRGGQLGDEQYF. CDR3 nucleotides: TGTGCCAGCAGCGTCAGGGGTGGACAACTAGGCGACGAGCAGTACTTC.

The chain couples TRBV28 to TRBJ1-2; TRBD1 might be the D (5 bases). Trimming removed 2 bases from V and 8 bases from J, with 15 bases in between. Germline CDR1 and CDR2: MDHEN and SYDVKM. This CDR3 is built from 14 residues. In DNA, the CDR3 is TGTGCCAGCAGTTTAGAATACGGGGGGAGGGGCTACACCTTC. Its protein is CASSLEYGGRGYTF.

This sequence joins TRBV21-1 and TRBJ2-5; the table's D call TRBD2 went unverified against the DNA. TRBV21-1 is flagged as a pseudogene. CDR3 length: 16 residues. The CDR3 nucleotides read TGTGCCAGCAGCAAACTAGCGGGTGGGAACCAAGAGACCCAGTACTTC. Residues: CASSKLAGGNQETQYF.

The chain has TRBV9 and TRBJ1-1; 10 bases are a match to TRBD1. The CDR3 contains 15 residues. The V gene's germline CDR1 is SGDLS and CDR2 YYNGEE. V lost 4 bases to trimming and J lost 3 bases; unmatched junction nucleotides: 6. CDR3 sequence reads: CASSPRQGADTEAFF. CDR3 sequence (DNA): TGTGCCAGCAGCCCACGACAGGGGGCGGACACTGAAGCTTTCTTT.

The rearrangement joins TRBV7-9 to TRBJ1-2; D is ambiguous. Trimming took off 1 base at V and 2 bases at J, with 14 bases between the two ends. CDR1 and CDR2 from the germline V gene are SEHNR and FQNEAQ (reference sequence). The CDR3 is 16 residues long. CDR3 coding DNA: TGTGCCAGCAGCTTAGGGGGAGCGGTTGCGAACTATGGCTACACCTTC. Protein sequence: CASSLGGAVANYGYTF.

In DNA, the CDR3 is TGTGCCAGCAGCGTAGACAGGGGGGTATACAATGAGCAGTTCTTC. The encoded protein is CASSVDRGVYNEQFF. The rearrangement links TRBV5-4 to TRBJ2-1; the match to TRBD1 covers 9 bases. The CDR3 contains 15 residues. CDR1 is SGHNT, CDR2 YYREEE, per germline (reference sequence). After removal of 4 bases from V and 4 bases from J, the junction contained 6 bases not matched to a gene.

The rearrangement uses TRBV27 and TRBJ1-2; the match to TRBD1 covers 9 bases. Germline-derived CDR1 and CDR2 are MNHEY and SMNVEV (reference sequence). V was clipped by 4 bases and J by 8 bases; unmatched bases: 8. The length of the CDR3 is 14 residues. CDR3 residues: CASSSRDRVGGYTF. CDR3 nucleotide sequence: TGTGCCAGCAGTTCTAGGGACAGGGTCGGCGGCTACACCTTC.

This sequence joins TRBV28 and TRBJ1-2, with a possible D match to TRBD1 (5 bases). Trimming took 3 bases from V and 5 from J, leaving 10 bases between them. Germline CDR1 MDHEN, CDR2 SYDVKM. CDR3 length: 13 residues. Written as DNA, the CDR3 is TGTGCCAGCAGTTTTTCAGGGAAATATGGCTACACCTTC. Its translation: CASSFSGKYGYTF.

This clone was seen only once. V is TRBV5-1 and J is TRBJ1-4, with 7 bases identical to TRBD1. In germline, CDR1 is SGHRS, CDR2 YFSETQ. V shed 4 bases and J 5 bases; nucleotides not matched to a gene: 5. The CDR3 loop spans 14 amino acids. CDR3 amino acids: CASSGGQANEKLFF. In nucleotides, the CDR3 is TGCGCCAGCAGCGGCGGACAGGCGAATGAAAAACTGTTTTTT.

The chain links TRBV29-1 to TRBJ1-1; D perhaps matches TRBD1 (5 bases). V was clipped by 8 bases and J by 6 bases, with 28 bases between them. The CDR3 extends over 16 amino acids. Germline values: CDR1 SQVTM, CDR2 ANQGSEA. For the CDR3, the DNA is TGCAGCCCTAGAAGTGGGGCGACCCCCGGTCGGCCTGAAGCTTTCTTT. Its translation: CSPRSGATPGRPEAFF.

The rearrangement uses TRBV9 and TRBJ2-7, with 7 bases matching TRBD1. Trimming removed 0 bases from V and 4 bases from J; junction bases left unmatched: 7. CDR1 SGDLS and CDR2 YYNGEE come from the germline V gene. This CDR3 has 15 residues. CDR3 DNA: TGTGCCAGCAGCGTAGACGGGACAGAAAATTACGAGCAGTACTTC. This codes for CASSVDGTENYEQYF. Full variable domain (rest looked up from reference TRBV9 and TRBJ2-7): DSGVTQTPKHLITATGQRVTLRCSPRSGDLSVYWYQQSLDQGLQFLIQYYNGEERAKGNILERFSAQQFPDLHSELNLSSLELGDSALYFCASSVDGTENYEQYFGPGTRLTVT.

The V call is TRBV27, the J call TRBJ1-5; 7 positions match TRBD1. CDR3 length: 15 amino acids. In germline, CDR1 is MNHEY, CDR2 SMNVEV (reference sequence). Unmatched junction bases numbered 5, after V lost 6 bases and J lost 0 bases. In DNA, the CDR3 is TGTGCCAGCAGCTTCCAGGGGGATAGCAATCAGCCCCAGCATTTT. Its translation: CASSFQGDSNQPQHF.

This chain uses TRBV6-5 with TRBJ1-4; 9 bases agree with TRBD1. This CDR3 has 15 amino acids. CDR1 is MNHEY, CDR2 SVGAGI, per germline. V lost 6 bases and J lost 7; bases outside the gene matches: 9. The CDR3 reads CASSKTGTGREKLFF. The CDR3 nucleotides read TGTGCCAGCAGCAAAACCGGGACAGGGCGTGAAAAACTGTTTTTT.

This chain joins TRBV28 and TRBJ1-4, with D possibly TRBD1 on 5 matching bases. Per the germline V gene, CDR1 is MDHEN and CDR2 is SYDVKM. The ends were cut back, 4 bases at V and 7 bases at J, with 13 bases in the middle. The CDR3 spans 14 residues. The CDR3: CASSSSGRGEKLFF. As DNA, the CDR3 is TGTGCCAGCAGTTCCTCAGGGAGGGGTGAAAAACTGTTTTTT.

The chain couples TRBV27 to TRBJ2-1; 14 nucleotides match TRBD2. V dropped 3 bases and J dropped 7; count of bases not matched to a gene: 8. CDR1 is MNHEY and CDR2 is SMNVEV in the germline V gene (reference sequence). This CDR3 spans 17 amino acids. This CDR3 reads CASSFHRTSGRLNEQFF. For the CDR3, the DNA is TGTGCCAGCAGTTTTCATAGGACTAGCGGGAGGTTGAATGAGCAGTTCTTC.

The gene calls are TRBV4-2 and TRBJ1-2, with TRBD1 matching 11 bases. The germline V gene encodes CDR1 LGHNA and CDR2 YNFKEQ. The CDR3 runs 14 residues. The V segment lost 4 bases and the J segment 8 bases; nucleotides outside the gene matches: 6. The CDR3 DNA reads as TGTGCCAGCAGCCCAGGACAGGGGGCGAAAGGCTACACCTTC. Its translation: CASSPGQGAKGYTF.

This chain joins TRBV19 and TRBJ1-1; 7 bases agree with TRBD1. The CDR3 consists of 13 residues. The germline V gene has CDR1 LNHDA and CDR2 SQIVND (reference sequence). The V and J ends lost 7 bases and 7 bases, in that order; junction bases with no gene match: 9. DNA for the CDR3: TGTGCCAGTAACAGGGGCCCTGCTGGTGAAGCTTTCTTT. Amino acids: CASNRGPAGEAFF.

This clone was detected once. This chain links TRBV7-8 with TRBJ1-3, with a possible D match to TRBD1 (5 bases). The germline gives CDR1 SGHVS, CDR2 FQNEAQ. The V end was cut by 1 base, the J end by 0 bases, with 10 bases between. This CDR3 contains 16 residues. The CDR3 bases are TGTGCCAGCAGCTTAGTAGGGGCCCGCTCTGGAAACACCATATATTTT. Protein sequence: CASSLVGARSGNTIYF.

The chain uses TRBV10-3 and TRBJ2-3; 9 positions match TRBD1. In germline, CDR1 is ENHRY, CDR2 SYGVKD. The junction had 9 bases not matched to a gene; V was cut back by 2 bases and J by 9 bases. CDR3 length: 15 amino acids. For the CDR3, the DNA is TGTGCCATCAGTGAGGGGGGACAGGGACCGGGGACGCAGTATTTT. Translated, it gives CAISEGGQGPGTQYF.

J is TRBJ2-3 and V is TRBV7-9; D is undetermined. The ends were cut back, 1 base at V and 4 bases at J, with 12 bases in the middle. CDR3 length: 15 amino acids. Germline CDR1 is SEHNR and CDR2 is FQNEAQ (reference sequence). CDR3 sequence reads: CASSLESLVADTQYF. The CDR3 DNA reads TGTGCCAGCAGCTTAGAGTCCCTAGTTGCAGATACGCAGTATTTT.

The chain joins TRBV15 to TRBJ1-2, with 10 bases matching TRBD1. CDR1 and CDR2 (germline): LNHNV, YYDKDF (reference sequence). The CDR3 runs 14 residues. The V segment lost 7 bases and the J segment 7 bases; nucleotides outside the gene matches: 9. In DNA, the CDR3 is TGTGCCACCACGAAGCCGACAGGGGGCTTTGGCTACACCTTC. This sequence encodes CATTKPTGGFGYTF. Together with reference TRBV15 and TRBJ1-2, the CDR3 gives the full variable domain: DAMVIQNPRYQVTQFGKPVTLSCSQTLNHNVMYWYQQKSSQAPKLLFHYYDKDFNNEADTPDNFQSRRPNTSFCFLDIRSPGLGDTAMYLCATTKPTGGFGYTFGSGTRLTVV.